The 2 T cell receptor beta chains in this list originate from one sample, sequenced in a study of T cell responses to AZD1222 COVID-19 vaccine. Generated by immunoSEQ multiplex PCR, the TCRdb table keeps only in-frame clones and is missing some. The top ten hold roughly 6.7% of the sample, which has 100,000 to 120,000 clones, approximately 88% seen once. The sequences come from peripheral blood, collected 28 days after the second AZD1222 dose. These receptors all come from an adult who received the AZD1222 COVID-19 vaccine.

The chain recombines TRBV5-1 with TRBJ1-1; D might be TRBD1 (5 bases). The V gene lost 0 bases and the J gene lost 2 bases, with 11 bases spanning the gap. The CDR3 is 15 amino acids. Per the germline V gene, CDR1 is SGHRS and CDR2 is YFSETQ. CDR3 in DNA: TGCGCCAGCAGCTTGGTTACGGGGACCAACACTGAAGCTTTCTTT. It codes for CASSLVTGTNTEAFF.

The chain has TRBV7-9 and TRBJ2-5; perhaps TRBD2 as D (6 bases). Trimming shortened V by 7 bases and J by 2 bases, and 14 bases separated the two germline ends. Germline V CDR1 and CDR2: SEHNR, FQNEAQ (reference sequence). The CDR3 loop spans 14 amino acids. The CDR3 DNA follows: TGTGCCAGCACCCTGGGGACTTCTCAAGAGACCCAGTACTTC. Translation gives CASTLGTSQETQYF.